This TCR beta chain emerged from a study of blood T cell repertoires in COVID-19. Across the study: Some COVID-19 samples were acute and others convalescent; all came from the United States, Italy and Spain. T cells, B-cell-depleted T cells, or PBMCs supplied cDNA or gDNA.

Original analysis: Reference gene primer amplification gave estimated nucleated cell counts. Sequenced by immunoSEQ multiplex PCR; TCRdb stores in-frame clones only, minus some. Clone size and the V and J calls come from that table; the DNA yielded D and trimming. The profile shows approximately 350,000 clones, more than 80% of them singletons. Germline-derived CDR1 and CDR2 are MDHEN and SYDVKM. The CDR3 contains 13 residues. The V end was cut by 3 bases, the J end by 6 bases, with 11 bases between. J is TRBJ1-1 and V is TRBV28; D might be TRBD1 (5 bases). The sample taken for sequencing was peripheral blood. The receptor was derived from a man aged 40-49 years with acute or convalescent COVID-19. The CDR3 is CASSLGQGPEAFF. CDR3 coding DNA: TGTGCCAGCAGTTTGGGGCAGGGCCCTGAAGCTTTCTTT. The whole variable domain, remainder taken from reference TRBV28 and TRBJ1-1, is DVKVTQSSRYLVKRTGEKVFLECVQDMDHENMFWYRQDPGLGLRLIYFSYDVKMKEKGDIPEGYSVSREKKERFSLILESASTNQTSMYLCASSLGQGPEAFFGQGTRLTVV.